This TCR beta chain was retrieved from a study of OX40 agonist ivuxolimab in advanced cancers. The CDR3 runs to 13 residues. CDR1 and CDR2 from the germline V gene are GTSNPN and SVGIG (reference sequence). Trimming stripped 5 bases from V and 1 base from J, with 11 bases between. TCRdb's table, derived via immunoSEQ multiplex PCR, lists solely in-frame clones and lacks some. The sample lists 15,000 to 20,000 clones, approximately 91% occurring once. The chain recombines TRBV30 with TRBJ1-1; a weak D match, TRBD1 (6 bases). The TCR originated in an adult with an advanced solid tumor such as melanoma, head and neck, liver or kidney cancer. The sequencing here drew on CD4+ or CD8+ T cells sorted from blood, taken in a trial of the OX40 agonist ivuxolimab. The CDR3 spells CAWERQANTEAFF. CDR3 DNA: TGTGCCTGGGAGAGACAGGCGAACACTGAAGCTTTCTTT.